This paragraph covers one T cell receptor (beta chain) sequence. What it recognizes is unknown. The sample holds other DNA sequences that translate to the same CDR3. Sequencing was performed with immunoSEQ multiplex PCR; in TCRdb, only in-frame clones are kept and a portion is missing. The sample contains approximately 2.1 million clones, 85% to 95% of which appear only once. From germline, CDR1 is LGHNA and CDR2 YNFKEQ. The V segment lost 3 bases and the J segment 6 bases; nucleotides outside the gene matches: 4. The CDR3 is 15 amino acids. The data originate from a study of shared clonotypes between healthy human individuals. Whole-study findings and limits: A limitation of the genetic and exposure-history diversity represented arose from few donors.

Source material: naive CD4+ T cells from PBMCs. As for subset: CD45RA+ positively selected. J is TRBJ1-5 and V is TRBV4-2; 11 bases are shared with TRBD1. This receptor was taken from a man younger than 30 in good health. Some clones in this sample may be carry-over from other donors' samples. The CDR3 DNA is TGTGCCAGCAGCCAGGAGGGACAGGGGGTTCAGCCCCAGCATTTT. It translates to CASSQEGQGVQPQHF.